Listed here are 29 T cell receptor beta chains from one sample, sequenced in a study of blood T cell repertoires in COVID-19. Using immunoSEQ multiplex PCR, the repertoire was profiled, and TCRdb retains in-frame clones only, with some absent. The table records about 94,000 clones, 60% to 85% of them present only once. Sequencing was done on a sample of peripheral blood. Every receptor here comes from a human donor in a cohort sampled during active COVID-19.

CDR3 in amino acids: CASSYLSVYDTEAFF. For the CDR3, the DNA is TGTGCCAGCAGTTACCTTTCGGTCTATGACACTGAAGCTTTCTTT. J is TRBJ1-1 and V is TRBV6-5, with unresolved D. V dropped 2 bases and J dropped 3 bases, with 13 bases sitting between them. This CDR3 is built from 15 residues. Per germline, CDR1 MNHEY and CDR2 SVGAGI.

This clone was detected a few times. This sequence joins TRBV7-9 and TRBJ2-2, with D tentatively TRBD1 (6 bases). Germline V lookup: CDR1 SEHNR, CDR2 FQNEAQ (reference sequence). The CDR3 is 15 residues long. Trimming took 5 bases from V and 7 from J, leaving 17 bases between them. The CDR3 spells CASSPRTVQGGELFF. The CDR3, as DNA: TGTGCCAGCAGCCCCAGGACCGTACAGGGCGGGGAGCTGTTTTTT.

This clone was counted only a few times. The CDR3 DNA reads as TGTGCCAGCAGACAAGAAGGAGTTGGGACGCAGTATTTT. Its protein product is CASRQEGVGTQYF. J is TRBJ2-3 and V is TRBV7-3; D uncertain. The CDR3 sequence is 13 residues long. Trimming took 6 bases from V and 9 from J, leaving 16 bases between them. The germline CDR1 and CDR2 sequences are SGHTA and FQGTGA.

This clone occurred a few times. This chain links TRBV6-1 with TRBJ1-1, with a weak D call TRBD1 (5 bases). This CDR3 is 14 amino acids long. V gave up 1 base and J gave up 5 bases, with 11 bases separating them. In germline, CDR1 is MNHNS, CDR2 SASEGT. CDR3 protein: CASSEVGAPTEAFF. CDR3 DNA sequence: TGTGCCAGCAGTGAAGTTGGGGCGCCTACTGAAGCTTTCTTT.

The J gene is TRBJ2-7, the V gene TRBV3-1 (or the pseudogene TRBV3-2), with 7 positions matching TRBD1. The J segment lost 7 bases and the V segment lost 4 bases, leaving 7 bases of the junction unmatched. Germline V gives CDR1 LGHDT, CDR2 YNNKEL (reference sequence). The CDR3 spans 13 residues. The CDR3 is CASSLLRDSEQYF. CDR3 in DNA: TGTGCCAGCAGCCTCCTCCGGGACAGTGAGCAGTACTTC.

This clone is a singleton in its sample. An end of the junction differs from the germline gene, which may be a read error. The rearrangement joins TRBV7-7 to TRBJ2-7, with D tentatively TRBD2 (6 bases). The germline V gene has CDR1 SSHAT and CDR2 FNYEAQ (reference sequence). The CDR3 loop spans 15 amino acids. CDR3 DNA sequence: TGTGCTAGCAGCTTAGCCTTGGGGGGTACCTACGAGCAGTACTTC. Protein: CASSLALGGTYEQYF.

This clone was seen a few times. The genes are TRBV7-2 and TRBJ1-5, with D unclear. This CDR3 region has 13 residues. The V end was cut by 6 bases, the J end by 6 bases, with 12 bases between. CDR1 SGHTA and CDR2 FQGNSA come from the germline V gene. CDR3 residues: CASSSGSVQPQHF. The CDR3 coding sequence is TGTGCCAGCAGTTCGGGGTCAGTTCAGCCCCAGCATTTT.

The chain couples TRBV5-1 to TRBJ2-2; D possibly corresponds to TRBD1 (7 bases). Germline V gives CDR1 SGHRS, CDR2 YFSETQ. The CDR3 extends over 15 amino acids. Between the trimmed V and J ends, which lost 0 bases and 4 bases, there was a span of 10 bases. The CDR3, as DNA: TGCGCCAGCAGCTTGGGACAGGGAGGCACCGGGGAGCTGTTTTTT. Protein: CASSLGQGGTGELFF.

CDR3 DNA: TGCGCCAGCAGCCAGCAACCCCGGACTAGCGGGAGGGCAGATTACAATGAGCAGTTCTTC. Residues: CASSQQPRTSGRADYNEQFF. The genes are TRBV4-3 and TRBJ2-1; 15 nucleotides agree with TRBD2. Germline trimming cut 3 bases from V and 4 bases from J; bases unmatched to any gene: 13. The CDR3 runs to 20 residues. Germline loops: CDR1 LGHNA, CDR2 YSLEER.

This chain joins TRBV28 and TRBJ1-2; TRBD1 aligns across 8 bases. The CDR3 covers 12 residues. Germline V lookup: CDR1 MDHEN, CDR2 SYDVKM. J was trimmed by 6 bases and V by 5 bases; bases with no gene match: 2. Here the CDR3 reads CASSGTGNGYTF. CDR3 nucleotides: TGTGCCAGCAGTGGGACAGGCAATGGCTACACCTTC.

This chain links TRBV5-1 with TRBJ2-4; 8 bases line up with TRBD1. This CDR3 has 17 amino acids. V gave up 5 bases and J gave up 0 bases; unmatched junction bases: 10. Germline loops: CDR1 SGHRS, CDR2 YFSETQ. The CDR3: CASRGQGGKLAKNIQYF. CDR3 nucleotides: TGCGCCAGCAGAGGACAGGGAGGAAAACTAGCCAAAAACATTCAGTACTTC.

The chain joins TRBV28 to TRBJ1-2; 9 nucleotides line up with TRBD1. The CDR3 runs 13 residues. V was clipped by 6 bases and J by 5 bases; unmatched bases: 4. CDR1 MDHEN and CDR2 SYDVKM come from the germline V gene. The CDR3 bases are TGTGCCAGCAGACCGACAGGGGGGTATGGCTACACCTTC. Its protein product is CASRPTGGYGYTF.

The chain recombines TRBV6-2 or TRBV6-3 with TRBJ2-2; D possibly corresponds to TRBD2 (5 bases). CDR3 length: 17 residues. The germline V gene encodes CDR1 MNHEY and CDR2 SVGEGT. V lost 0 bases and J lost 1, with 12 bases in between. Here the CDR3 reads CASSYSSRAGNTGELFF. The CDR3 DNA reads as TGTGCCAGCAGTTACTCGAGCCGGGCGGGGAACACCGGGGAGCTGTTTTTT.

This clone was observed a handful of times. The chain couples TRBV28 to TRBJ2-1; D remains unclear. Germline V gene sequence: CDR1 MDHEN, CDR2 SYDVKM. V shed 8 bases and J shed 5 bases, with 13 bases lying between them. This CDR3 is built from 13 residues. The chain's CDR3 is CASEGDSHNEQFF. In nucleotides, the CDR3 is TGTGCCAGCGAAGGAGACTCACACAATGAGCAGTTCTTC.

The chain combines TRBV27 with TRBJ2-1; D possibly corresponds to TRBD2 (5 bases). The germline V gene encodes CDR1 MNHEY and CDR2 SMNVEV (reference sequence). The CDR3 sequence is 14 residues long. Trimming removed 2 bases from V and 9 bases from J, with 14 bases in between. The CDR3 region has the DNA TGTGCCAGCAGTTTACGATGGTCTGGGAGTGAGCAGTTCTTC. Protein product: CASSLRWSGSEQFF.

The chain carries TRBV19 and TRBJ2-1; 10 nucleotides align to TRBD1. V dropped 7 bases and J dropped 0; count of bases not matched to a gene: 6. The CDR3 covers 16 residues. Germline lookup yields CDR1 LNHDA and CDR2 SQIVND (reference sequence). The CDR3 loop is CASTRGQGSSYNEQFF. The CDR3 nucleotides read TGTGCCAGTACCCGGGGACAGGGGAGCTCCTACAATGAGCAGTTCTTC. Based on the CDR3 plus reference TRBV19 and TRBJ2-1, the full variable domain is DGGITQSPKYLFRKEGQNVTLSCEQNLNHDAMYWYRQDPGQGLRLIYYSQIVNDFQKGDIAEGYSVSREKKESFPLTVTSAQKNPTAFYLCASTRGQGSSYNEQFFGPGTRLTVL.

The chain has TRBV9 and TRBJ1-2; D unclear. This CDR3 is 12 amino acids long. From germline, CDR1 is SGDLS and CDR2 YYNGEE. V lost 2 bases to trimming and J lost 2 bases, with 4 bases between them. The CDR3 spells CASSVSNYGYTF. DNA of the CDR3: TGTGCCAGCAGCGTGTCGAACTATGGCTACACCTTC.

The chain has TRBV23-1 and TRBJ2-4; a possible D gene is TRBD1 (7 bases). TRBV23-1 is treated as an ORF (open reading frame) with a function not yet certain. V dropped 6 bases and J dropped 3 bases, with 27 bases sitting between them. The CDR3 has 19 amino acids. Written as DNA, the CDR3 is TGCGCCAGCAGCCCGGAGGGACAGAGGGGCCCAAATGTCAAAAACATTCAGTACTTC. Residues: CASSPEGQRGPNVKNIQYF.

The CDR3 loop is CASSHGKDQPQHF. The CDR3 coding sequence is TGTGCCAGCAGCCACGGGAAAGATCAGCCCCAGCATTTT. The V and J genes are TRBV6-2 or TRBV6-3 and TRBJ1-5; no clear D. The CDR3 length is 13 residues. Deletions cut 6 bases from V and 5 bases from J, with 11 bases between. Looked up from germline, CDR1 is MNHEY and CDR2 is SVGEGT.

This rearrangement joins TRBV7-3 to TRBJ2-7; 7 bases line up with TRBD2. This CDR3 has 14 amino acids. CDR1 and CDR2 (germline): SGHTA, FQGTGA. Losses at the gene ends were 2 bases for V and 4 bases for J; bases not matched to a gene: 5. This CDR3 is CASSLSSGTYEQYF. Here the CDR3 DNA reads TGTGCCAGCAGCTTATCAAGCGGGACTTACGAGCAGTACTTC.

Notes on this clone: One end of the junction varies from germline; a read error may be responsible. The chain employs TRBV19 and TRBJ2-4, with D possibly matching TRBD1 (5 bases). Germline CDR1 and CDR2: LNHDA and SQIVND (reference sequence). The CDR3 has 12 amino acids. The CDR3 sequence is CATSDILGASTF. The DNA for the CDR3 is TGTGCCACCTCGGACATCTTAGGTGCCTCAACCTTC.

V is TRBV3-1 (or the pseudogene TRBV3-2) and J is TRBJ2-5, with 8 bases fitting TRBD2. Germline V CDR1 and CDR2: LGHDT, YNNKEL (reference sequence). The CDR3 sequence is 16 residues long. After removal of 0 bases from V and 5 bases from J, the junction contained 8 bases not matched to a gene. CDR3 sequence: CASSQDGEAGDETQYF. For the CDR3, the DNA is TGTGCCAGCAGCCAAGACGGAGAAGCGGGGGATGAGACCCAGTACTTC.

J is TRBJ2-1 and V is TRBV5-1, with 10 bases fitting TRBD2. Trimming removed 0 bases from V and 8 bases from J; junction bases left unmatched: 5. Looked up from germline, CDR1 is SGHRS and CDR2 is YFSETQ. This CDR3 has 15 amino acids. The CDR3 is CASSLGLAGVDEQFF. The CDR3 bases are TGCGCCAGCAGCTTGGGGCTAGCGGGAGTGGATGAGCAGTTCTTC. The full variable domain, with the rest looked up from reference TRBV5-1 and TRBJ2-1, is KAGVTQTPRYLIKTRGQQVTLSCSPISGHRSVSWYQQTPGQGLQFLFEYFSETQRNKGNFPGRFSGRQFSNSRSEMNVSTLELGDSALYLCASSLGLAGVDEQFFGPGTRLTVL.

The chain carries TRBV12-3 or TRBV12-4 and TRBJ2-7, with D hard to call. The CDR3 consists of 13 residues. The ends were cut back, 5 bases at V and 6 bases at J, with 14 bases in the middle. The CDR3: CASSKTQFGEQYF. CDR3 sequence (DNA): TGTGCCAGCAGTAAGACTCAATTCGGCGAGCAGTACTTC.

The chain couples TRBV29-1 to TRBJ1-3, with D unresolved. Germline V gene sequence: CDR1 SQVTM, CDR2 ANQGSEA. V lost 5 bases to trimming and J lost 4 bases, with 6 bases between them. This CDR3 comprises 11 residues. CDR3 amino acids: CSVWAGNTIYF. In DNA form, the CDR3 reads TGCAGCGTTTGGGCGGGAAACACCATATATTTT.

V is TRBV6-5 and J is TRBJ2-1, with a possible D match to TRBD2 (6 bases). Germline assignment: CDR1 MNHEY and CDR2 SVGAGI. Trimming stripped 7 bases from V and 12 bases from J, with 13 bases between. CDR3 size: 11 residues. As DNA, the CDR3 is TGTGCCAGCACCCTAGTGGGAGGGCAGTTCTTC. Translated: CASTLVGGQFF.

In its sample, this clone was seen once. The chain recombines TRBV24-1 with TRBJ2-7, with TRBD1 as a possible D gene (5 bases). Germline V lookup: CDR1 KGHDR, CDR2 SFDVKD. CDR3 size: 13 residues. V lost 3 bases and J lost 3, with 8 bases in between. The CDR3 sequence: CATSDARVYEQYF. CDR3 bases: TGTGCCACCAGTGATGCCAGGGTCTACGAGCAGTACTTC.

The CDR3 DNA follows: TGTGCCAGCAGCCAGATAGGGACAGGGCCTGGCTACACCTTC. It codes for CASSQIGTGPGYTF. The chain recombines TRBV4-2 with TRBJ1-2; TRBD1 aligns across 9 bases. The CDR3 is 14 residues long. With V trimmed by 3 bases and J by 7 bases, 6 bases remained unmatched. Germline V gene lookup returns CDR1 LGHNA and CDR2 YNFKEQ.

In this sample, this clone turned up once. This chain links TRBV5-4 with TRBJ2-7, with 10 bases aligning to TRBD2. J lost 0 bases, V lost 4 bases, and 7 bases had no gene match. Looked up from germline, CDR1 is SGHNT and CDR2 is YYREEE (reference sequence). The CDR3 runs to 16 residues. The CDR3 region is CASSRTSGLSSYEQYF. As DNA, the CDR3 is TGTGCCAGCAGCCGGACTAGCGGTTTGAGCTCCTACGAGCAGTACTTC.